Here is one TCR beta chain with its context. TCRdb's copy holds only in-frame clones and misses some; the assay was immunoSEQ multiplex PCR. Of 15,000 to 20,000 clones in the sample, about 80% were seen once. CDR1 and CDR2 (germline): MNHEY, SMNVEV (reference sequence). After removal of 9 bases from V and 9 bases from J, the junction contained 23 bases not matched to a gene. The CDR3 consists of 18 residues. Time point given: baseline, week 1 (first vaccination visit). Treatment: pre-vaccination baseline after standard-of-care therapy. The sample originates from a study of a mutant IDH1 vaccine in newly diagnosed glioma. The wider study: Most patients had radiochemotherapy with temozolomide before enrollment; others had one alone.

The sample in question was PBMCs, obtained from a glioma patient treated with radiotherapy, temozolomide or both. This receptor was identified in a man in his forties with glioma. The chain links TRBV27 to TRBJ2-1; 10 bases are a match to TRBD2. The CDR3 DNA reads TGTGCCAGTTCGGGGGGTTCTCTGAGCGGGAGGGGTTCGTCTGAGCAGTTCTTC. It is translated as CASSGGSLSGRGSSEQFF.